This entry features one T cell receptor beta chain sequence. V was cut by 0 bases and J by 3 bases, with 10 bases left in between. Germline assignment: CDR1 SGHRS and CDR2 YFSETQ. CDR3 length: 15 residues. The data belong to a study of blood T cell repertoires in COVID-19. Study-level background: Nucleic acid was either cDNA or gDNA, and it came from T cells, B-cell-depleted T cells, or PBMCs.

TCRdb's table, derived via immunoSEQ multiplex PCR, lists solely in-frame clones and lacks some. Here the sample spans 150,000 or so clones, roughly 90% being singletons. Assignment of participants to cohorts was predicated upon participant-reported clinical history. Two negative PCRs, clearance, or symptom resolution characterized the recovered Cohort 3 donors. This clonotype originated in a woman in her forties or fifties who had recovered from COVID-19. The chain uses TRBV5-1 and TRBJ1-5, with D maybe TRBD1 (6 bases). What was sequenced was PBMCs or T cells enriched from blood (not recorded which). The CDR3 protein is CASSLGAGDNQPQHF. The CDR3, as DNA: TGCGCCAGCAGCTTGGGGGCAGGGGACAATCAGCCCCAGCATTTT. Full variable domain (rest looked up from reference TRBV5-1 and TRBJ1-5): KAGVTQTPRYLIKTRGQQVTLSCSPISGHRSVSWYQQTPGQGLQFLFEYFSETQRNKGNFPGRFSGRQFSNSRSEMNVSTLELGDSALYLCASSLGAGDNQPQHFGDGTRLSIL.